This paragraph reports one T cell receptor beta chain. Its antigen is undetermined. V was clipped by 5 bases and J by 1 base; unmatched bases: 6. The CDR3 length is 16 residues. Germline V gives CDR1 MDHEN, CDR2 SYDVKM. The entry originates in a study of radiotherapy plus CTLA-4 blockade in lung cancer. Turning to the study itself: Among all patients, more than 15% showed objective responses, while about 30% had disease control.

Sequencing used immunoSEQ multiplex PCR; TCRdb keeps in-frame clones, though not all of them. The sample consists of about 97,000 clones, approximately 72% of them appearing once. Study-wide results and limits: Clones derived from tumor TCRs expanded in blood after radiotherapy plus ipilimumab. The best predictor of response was reported to be early blood T cell clone dynamics, with interferon-beta.

Focal radiation plus CTLA-4 blockade with ipilimumab was administered to patients who had chemo-refractory metastatic non-small-cell lung cancer. The sequenced sample was peripheral blood, obtained from a patient treated with radiotherapy plus ipilimumab. The sequence was collected from a human donor with non-small cell lung cancer who had a partial response to radiotherapy plus ipilimumab. Some clones in this sample may be carry-over from other donors' samples. The rearrangement links TRBV28 to TRBJ2-7; 12 positions agree with TRBD2. CDR3 sequence reads: CASSTQTSGGSYEQYF. In nucleotides, the CDR3 is TGTGCCAGCAGTACCCAGACTAGCGGGGGATCCTACGAGCAGTACTTC.